This is a list of T cell receptor beta chains from one sample in a study of blood T cell repertoires in COVID-19. Data came from immunoSEQ multiplex PCR; TCRdb stores just in-frame clones and leaves some out. In the table there are about 16,000 clones, 89% of which are singletons. Source material: peripheral blood. The receptors derive from a man aged 80 or over with acute or convalescent COVID-19. Both conserved end residues are part of each CDR3. Fields, in order: V gene, D gene, clone size, CDR3 length, J gene, CDR3 DNA, CDR3 protein. The D gene is left open where the match is weak. Expanded clones are given a class, and other clones once, few, many or no size at all.

TRBV9	NA	NA	13	TRBJ1-1	TGTGCCAGCAGCGTAAACCCAGACACTGAAGCTTTCTTT	CASSVNPDTEAFF
TRBV19	TRBD2	NA	15	TRBJ2-3	TGTGCCAGTAGTCGGCTAGCGGGGGTCACAGATACGCAGTATTTT	CASSRLAGVTDTQYF
TRBV2	NA	NA	14	TRBJ1-6	TGTGCCAGCAGAACGATGGCGGATAATTCACCCCTCCACTTT	CASRTMADNSPLHF
TRBV7-2	NA	NA	11	TRBJ2-7	TGTGCCAGCAGCTTATCCGGCGAGCAGTACTTC	CASSLSGEQYF
TRBV9	NA	NA	15	TRBJ1-4	TGTGCCAGCAGCACGGACAGAACACAAAATGAAAAACTGTTTTTT	CASSTDRTQNEKLFF
TRBV27	TRBD2	NA	14	TRBJ2-7	TGTGCCAGCAGTTTATTCGCGGGGGACTACGAGCAGTACTTC	CASSLFAGDYEQYF
TRBV5-4	NA	NA	16	TRBJ2-7	TGTGCCAGCAGCTTGCCGGGGACTTTATCCACCCACGAGCAGTACTTC	CASSLPGTLSTHEQYF
TRBV5-3	NA	NA	14	TRBJ1-5	TGTGCCAGAAGCTTGTATCAGAGCAATCAGCCCCAGCATTTT	CARSLYQSNQPQHF
TRBV9	TRBD2	NA	15	TRBJ2-2	TGTGCCAGCAGCGTAGGCGGGGGGCTCACCGGGGAGCTGTTTTTT	CASSVGGGLTGELFF
TRBV6-6	TRBD1	NA	16	TRBJ1-1	TGTGCCAGCAGTTACTCCCGCCGGACAGGGGAGGCTGAAGCTTTCTTT	CASSYSRRTGEAEAFF
TRBV5-6	NA	NA	12	TRBJ2-5	TGTGCCAGCAGCTTCTCCCGGGAGACCCAGTACTTC	CASSFSRETQYF
TRBV6-5	TRBD1	NA	14	TRBJ1-3	TGTGCCAGCAGGCCTTCGACAGGGGGCAGCACCATATATTTT	CASRPSTGGSTIYF
TRBV6-5	TRBD1	once	13	TRBJ1-5	TGTGCCAGCAGTTGGACAGGAAATCAGCCCCAGCATTTT	CASSWTGNQPQHF
TRBV6-5	NA	NA	13	TRBJ1-2	TGTGCCAGCAGGAGAGGGCAGTCGTATGGCTACACCTTC	CASRRGQSYGYTF
TRBV6-6	NA	once	14	TRBJ1-1	TGTGCCAGCAGCCTGACAGGTATGAACACTGAAGCTTTCTTT	CASSLTGMNTEAFF
TRBV11-1	TRBD2	NA	13	TRBJ2-7	TGTGCCAGCAGCCGGGAGGCCGGCTACGAGCAGTACTTC	CASSREAGYEQYF
TRBV19	NA	NA	15	TRBJ1-1	TGTGCCAGTAGTATGGGAGGCAACTGGAACACTGAAGCTTTCTTT	CASSMGGNWNTEAFF
TRBV4-1	NA	NA	15	TRBJ2-3	TGCGCCAGCAGCCAAGAGAAAGGGGGGGCAGATACGCAGTATTTT	CASSQEKGGADTQYF
TRBV5-6	TRBD1	NA	18	TRBJ1-6	TGTGCCAGCAGCGTCTGGGACAGGGGCAGCTCCTATAATTCACCCCTCCACTTT	CASSVWDRGSSYNSPLHF
TRBV7-3	NA	NA	13	TRBJ1-1	TGTGCCAGCAGTCGGGGGGGCAACACTGAAGCTTTCTTT	CASSRGGNTEAFF
TRBV6-5	NA	NA	14	TRBJ2-7	TGTGCCAGCAGGATTACTAGGGCCTCCTACGAGCAGTACTTC	CASRITRASYEQYF
TRBV10-3	NA	NA	13	TRBJ1-1	TGTGCCACCCTGACAGGCCTGAACACTGAAGCTTTCTTT	CATLTGLNTEAFF
TRBV7-6	TRBD1	NA	14	TRBJ1-5	TGTGCCAGCAGCCCGCGGACAGGGAATCAGCCCCAGCATTTT	CASSPRTGNQPQHF
TRBV6-5	TRBD1	NA	15	TRBJ1-2	TGTGCCAGCAGTTACTCGATACAGGGGAACTATGGCTACACCTTC	CASSYSIQGNYGYTF
TRBV7-9	NA	once	13	TRBJ2-1	TGTGCCAGCTTCGGACCTAACGGGGTTGAGCAGTTCTTC	CASFGPNGVEQFF
TRBV24-1	NA	NA	14	TRBJ2-3	TGTGCCACCAGTGACCCTGGGACTTTAGATACGCAGTATTTT	CATSDPGTLDTQYF